Listed below are T cell receptor beta chains from one sample, sequenced in a study of blood T cell repertoires in COVID-19. Generated by immunoSEQ multiplex PCR, the TCRdb table keeps only in-frame clones and is missing some. The repertoire holds under 70,000 clones, 80% to 90% seen once, with approximately 6.5% in the top ten. The sample comprised peripheral blood. The origin of the receptors is a woman aged 60 to 75 with COVID-19, enrolled during active disease. Each CDR3 is given with its conserved first and last residue. The order of the fields is V gene, D gene, clone size, CDR3 protein. D genes are given only for firm matches. A row's size may be missing; if present it is once, few, many or a size class.

TRBV10-1 | TRBD1 | once | CASSARTGSYNEQFF
TRBV20-1 | . | . | CSAQARELFF
TRBV5-6 | . | . | CASSLTPTASSRTEAFF
TRBV6-5 | . | . | CASSRDRNQPQHF
TRBV2 | TRBD2 | once | CASSPTLTSGTTQYF
TRBV27 | . | . | CASSSLTGVSYEQYF
TRBV19 | . | . | CASSIKGRGFQETQYF
TRBV28 | TRBD2 | . | CASTKAGFSTDTQYF
TRBV30 | TRBD1 | . | CAWSVYIGTGSEKLFF
TRBV2 | TRBD1 | . | CASSGDRGTNEKLFF
TRBV2 | . | . | CASSFRSRYNQPQHF
TRBV10-1 | . | . | CANRPGHRPYANTGELFF
TRBV5-6 | . | . | CASSWSGTYEQYF
TRBV11-3 | TRBD2 | . | CASSPTGGDRVTGELFF
TRBV4-1 | TRBD1 | . | CASSQVTGGWYGYTF
TRBV29-1 | TRBD2 | once | CSVSSGRYNEQFF
TRBV7-9 | . | . | CASSLAPTGVATNEKLFF
TRBV19 | . | . | CASRPISQGGAEKLFF
TRBV30 | . | . | CAWSVWGGFGAYEQYF
TRBV2 | TRBD1 | once | CASSDSRGRLHTEAFF
TRBV2 | TRBD1 | once | CASRNDRVHGYTF
TRBV27 | TRBD2 | few | CASKTGLPTGELFF
TRBV12-3/TRBV12-4 | . | . | CASRTSNRAEQYF
TRBV7-9 | . | . | CASSLGGIVGPAYF
TRBV27 | . | . | CASRRTGELFF
TRBV3-1/TRBV3-2 | . | . | CASSPGEYGYTF
TRBV2 | . | . | CASSEVRNQPQHF
TRBV28 | TRBD2 | . | CASSSWTSGPPNTGELFF
TRBV18 | TRBD1 | few | CASSSGQLYEQYF
TRBV30 | . | . | CAWHHPDSGNTIYF
TRBV6-2/TRBV6-3 | . | . | CASSDSGTPSYEQYF
TRBV30 | TRBD1 | . | CAWKDRVMDKQTQYF
TRBV19 | TRBD1 | . | CASRSGTAYGYTF
TRBV6-5 | . | . | CASRRGGYNEQFF
TRBV19 | . | . | CASSHRQVMGHVLTF
TRBV6-5 | . | . | CASSRRDSYEQYF
TRBV27 | . | . | CASRPRPGPNEQFF
TRBV28 | . | . | CASSPRETQYF
TRBV2 | TRBD1 | . | CASRDRVFSTEAFF
TRBV24-1 | TRBD1 | once | CATARTGSYEQYF
TRBV10-2 | TRBD2 | . | CASSELKLASYEQYF
TRBV5-1 | . | . | CASSLLASSTDTQYF
TRBV7-2 | . | . | CASRDTDTQYF